This T cell receptor beta chain was recorded in a study of T-cell memory formation after mild COVID-19. The CDR3 contains 15 residues. TCRdb re-derived calls from the 5' RACE reads in MiXCR, one entry per CDR3 protein. The table lists 550,000 to 600,000 distinct CDR3 sequences, roughly 17% of them singletons. Study-wide results and caveats: Clones that shrank (day 15 to 85) were balanced CD4/CD8, whereas later expanders leaned CD4+.

As regards this clonotype: The antigen is not known.

Specimen: PBMCs or a T cell subset sorted from them (not recorded which). The rearrangement joins TRBV21-1 to TRBJ2-1; the D call TRBD2 from the table was never checked on the DNA. TRBV21-1 constitutes a pseudogene. The receptor was derived from an adult woman who had mild COVID-19 (a few samples of this study predate the infection). Cell type and time point are not known. CDR3 bases: TGTGCCAGCAGCAAAATGACTAGCGGGAGATCTGAGCAGTTCTTC. It translates to CASSKMTSGRSEQFF.